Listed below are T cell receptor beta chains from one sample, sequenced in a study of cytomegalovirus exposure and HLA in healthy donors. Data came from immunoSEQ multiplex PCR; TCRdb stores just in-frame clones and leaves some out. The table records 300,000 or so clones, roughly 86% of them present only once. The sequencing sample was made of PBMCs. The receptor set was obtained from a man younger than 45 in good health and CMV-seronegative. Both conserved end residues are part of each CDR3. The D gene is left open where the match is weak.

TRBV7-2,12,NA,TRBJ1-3,CASSLANGRVYF,TGTGCCAGCAGTCTAGCAAACGGAAGGGTATATTTT
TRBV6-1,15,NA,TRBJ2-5,CASSELGWAGETQYF,TGTGCCAGCAGTGAACTCGGCTGGGCGGGAGAGACCCAGTACTTC
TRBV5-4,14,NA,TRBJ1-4,CASSLGGGAEKLFF,TGTGCCAGCAGCTTGGGCGGTGGGGCTGAAAAACTGTTTTTT
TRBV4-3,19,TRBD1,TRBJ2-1,CASSQALGTGATIVNEQFF,TGCGCCAGCAGCCAAGCCTTAGGGACAGGGGCCACCATTGTGAATGAGCAGTTCTTC
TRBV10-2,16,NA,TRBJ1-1,CASRSRVGRLGTEAFF,TGCGCCAGCAGATCCCGGGTTGGCAGACTTGGGACTGAAGCTTTCTTT
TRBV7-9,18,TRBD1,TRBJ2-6,CASSLGATGAFGANVLTF,TGTGCCAGCAGCTTGGGCGCGACAGGGGCCTTTGGGGCCAACGTCCTGACTTTC
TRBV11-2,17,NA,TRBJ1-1,CASSLVEQVLMNTEAFF,TGTGCCAGCAGCTTAGTAGAGCAAGTACTAATGAACACTGAAGCTTTCTTT
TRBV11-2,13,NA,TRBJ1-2,CASSFGRDYGYTF,TGTGCCAGCAGCTTTGGCAGGGACTATGGCTACACCTTC
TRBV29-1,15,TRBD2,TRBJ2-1,CSVEGGLAGINEQFF,TGCAGCGTTGAAGGAGGACTAGCGGGGATCAATGAGCAGTTCTTC
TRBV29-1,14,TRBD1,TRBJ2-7,CSVKGQGGSYEQYF,TGCAGCGTTAAAGGACAGGGAGGTAGCTACGAGCAGTACTTC